This T cell receptor beta chain is drawn from a study of blood T cell repertoires in COVID-19. At the level of the study: In each case, the material was cDNA or gDNA derived from T cells, B-cell-depleted T cells, or PBMCs.

This CDR3 has 15 residues. Germline V CDR1 and CDR2: KGHSH, LQKENI. V lost 1 base to trimming and J lost 1 base, with 10 bases between them. Original processing notes: By means of reference gene primer amplification, nucleated cell counts were estimated. The protocol was immunoSEQ multiplex PCR, while the TCRdb copy is restricted to in-frame clones and leaves out a portion. D and trimming were read from the DNA, whereas the V and J calls and clone size are those reported in that table. The sample records approximately 160,000 clones, 90% to 95% being singletons. Specimen: peripheral blood. The clonotype was recovered from a man aged 45-65 years with acute or convalescent COVID-19. The chain couples TRBV18 to TRBJ1-1; the D gene is possibly TRBD1 (6 bases). The CDR3 bases are TGTGCCAGCTCACCACGTTCGACAGGGAACACTGAAGCTTTCTTT. Translation: CASSPRSTGNTEAFF.